This TCR beta chain came from a study of control samples from healthy donors and cancer patients. The data were produced by immunoSEQ multiplex PCR, yet TCRdb's version contains in-frame clones alone and is incomplete. The sample lists 55,000 to 85,000 clones; over 75% were seen once. The V and J ends lost 3 bases and 0 bases, in that order; junction bases with no gene match: 11. In germline, CDR1 is KGHSH, CDR2 LQKENI. The CDR3 spans 18 residues. This clonotype originated in a woman aged 50 to 65 with head and neck cancer. Sequenced sample: PBMCs. This rearrangement joins TRBV18 to TRBJ1-5, with 7 bases identical to TRBD1. CDR3 amino acids: CASSPYRTGDASNQPQHF. For the CDR3, the DNA is TGTGCCAGCTCACCCTATAGAACAGGGGATGCTAGCAATCAGCCCCAGCATTTT.